This T cell receptor (beta chain) appears in the sequencing data of a study of CXCR3-negative and CXCR3-positive naive CD8 T cells. Whole-study results and caveats: More hydrophobic TRB CDR3s occurred in CXCR3-positive than in CXCR3-negative naive cells.

As regards this clonotype: Its antigen is not known.

The CDR3 totals 16 residues. The germline V gene encodes CDR1 SGHTA and CDR2 FQGNSA. Carrying UMI labels, the TRB cDNA libraries were prepared through 5' RACE. TCRdb reanalyzed the 5' RACE reads, giving one entry per CDR3 protein sequence and no DNA. The ten top clones account for 0.6% to 0.7%, within a sample of 75,000 to 90,000 distinct CDR3 sequences. J is TRBJ2-1 and V is TRBV7-2; TCRdb outputs TRBD1, but without DNA this stays unchecked. This clonotype was obtained from a human donor in good health. Some clones in this sample may be carry-over from other donors' samples. The sequenced sample was naive CXCR3+ CD8+ T cells from blood. Subset: CD45RO-CCR7+CD27+CD95- naive CD8+ T cells expressing CXCR3 (TNR3+). The CDR3 region is CASSVGAGGPYNEQFF.